This TCR beta chain originates from a study of cytomegalovirus exposure and HLA in healthy donors. Study-wide findings and caveats: The likely origin of a cluster of highly shared sequence variants was a sequencing artifact.

A multiplex PCR was run with 60 Vbeta primers and 13 Jbeta primers. Sequencing was performed with immunoSEQ multiplex PCR; in TCRdb, only in-frame clones are kept and a portion is missing. Its listing shows around 51,000 clones. A note on this clone: The antigen remains undetermined.

CDR1 is KGHSH and CDR2 is LQKENI in the germline V gene. The V and J ends lost 6 bases and 0 bases respectively, with 21 bases between them. The CDR3 contains 17 residues. V gene TRBV18 combines with J gene TRBJ2-7, with a tentative D call TRBD1 (5 bases). The receptor was isolated from a man aged 35 to 55 in good health and CMV-seropositive. Sequencing used PBMCs. The CDR3 bases are TGTGCCAGCTCGTTCTCATCAATAGGGGTTGGCTCCTACGAGCAGTACTTC. Amino acid sequence: CASSFSSIGVGSYEQYF.